The 19 T cell receptor beta chains below were found in one sample sequenced in a study of vaccination effects on CD4 cells after COVID-19. Only in-frame clones appear in the TCRdb table, and some are missing; sequencing was by immunoSEQ multiplex PCR. This sample has around 24,000 clones, with roughly four fifths found just once. Sequencing in the ViraFEST assay came after antigen-specific CD4+ T cells had been expanded with viral peptide pools, which were used to stimulate PBMC. Cells that had been cultured for 10 days were the source of isolated CD4+ T cells. It was two doses of either the BNT162b2 or mRNA-1273 vaccine that participants received. No antigens are known for them. The sample here was CD4+ T cells from PBMCs cultured with SARS-CoV-2 spike peptides, taken after COVID-19 vaccination. The source is a human donor who received a COVID-19 vaccine. Some clones in this sample may be carry-over from other donors' samples.

Of note for this clone: This sample includes further DNA sequences coding for the same CDR3. V gene TRBV7-2 combines with J gene TRBJ1-5; no definite D call. Germline V lookup: CDR1 SGHTA, CDR2 FQGNSA. Trimming stripped 3 bases from V and 0 bases from J, with 3 bases between. This CDR3 contains 13 residues. The chain's CDR3 is CASSLSSNQPQHF. In DNA form, the CDR3 reads TGTGCCAGCAGCTTGTCTAGCAATCAGCCCCAGCATTTT.

The V gene is TRBV6-2 or TRBV6-3, the J gene TRBJ1-5, with 7 bases aligning to TRBD1. Germline V gene lookup returns CDR1 MNHEY and CDR2 SVGEGT. J gave up 7 bases and V 5 bases, and 11 bases lay outside the gene matches. The length of the CDR3 is 15 residues. In nucleotides, the CDR3 is TGTGCCAGCAGTACCACGACAGGGCTCCAGCAGCCCCAGCATTTT. Translating it yields CASSTTTGLQQPQHF.

As DNA, the CDR3 is TGTGCCAGCAGCTATCGACAGGGGCCTAGCACAGATACGCAGTATTTT. This translates into CASSYRQGPSTDTQYF. The rearrangement uses TRBV7-3 and TRBJ2-3; 8 bases are shared with TRBD1. The CDR3 runs to 16 residues. Germline V gives CDR1 SGHTA, CDR2 FQGTGA. The J segment lost 0 bases and the V segment lost 4 bases, leaving 6 bases of the junction unmatched.

The chain recombines TRBV18 with TRBJ2-5, with 9 bases lining up with TRBD1. CDR1 KGHSH and CDR2 LQKENI come from the germline V gene. The junction had 7 bases not matched to a gene; V was cut back by 4 bases and J by 1 base. The CDR3 is made up of 16 amino acids. The CDR3 reads CASSQPGQGGQETQYF. In nucleotides, the CDR3 is TGTGCCAGCTCACAACCGGGACAGGGAGGCCAAGAGACCCAGTACTTC.

By share of the sample, this clone is medium-sized (0.01 to 0.1%). The chain links TRBV3-1 (or the pseudogene TRBV3-2) to TRBJ2-7; 11 positions match TRBD2. The CDR3 length is 14 residues. Per germline, CDR1 LGHDT and CDR2 YNNKEL (reference sequence). The V and J ends lost 4 bases and 6 bases, in that order; junction bases with no gene match: 5. The CDR3 DNA sequence: TGTGCCAGCAGCCTAGGGACTAGCGGTCGCGAGCAGTACGTC. Translating gives CASSLGTSGREQYV.

CDR3 amino acids: CASSYADSGNTIYF. As DNA, the CDR3 is TGTGCCAGCAGTTACGCAGACTCTGGAAACACCATATATTTT. The chain is built from TRBV6-5 and TRBJ1-3, with no clear D. V was shortened by 2 bases and J by 0 bases, with 5 bases between the two germline ends. Germline CDR1 is MNHEY and CDR2 is SVGAGI. This CDR3 is 14 amino acids long.

The chain recombines TRBV6-2 or TRBV6-3 with TRBJ1-5, with D possibly being TRBD1 (5 bases). The ends were cut back, 0 bases at V and 1 base at J, with 16 bases in the middle. Per the germline V gene, CDR1 is MNHEY and CDR2 is SVGEGT. The CDR3 is made up of 18 amino acids. The CDR3 sequence is CASSYSPGVPTSNQPQHF. The CDR3 coding sequence is TGTGCCAGCAGTTACTCCCCGGGGGTTCCTACGAGCAATCAGCCCCAGCATTTT.

The chain joins TRBV5-1 to TRBJ2-6; D not resolved. This CDR3 is 15 amino acids long. The germline gives CDR1 SGHRS, CDR2 YFSETQ. V was shortened by 0 bases and J by 4 bases, with 8 bases between the two germline ends. Here the CDR3 DNA reads TGCGCCAGCAGCTTGGACGGCTACGGGGCCAACGTCCTGACTTTC. Its translation is CASSLDGYGANVLTF.

The chain joins TRBV28 to TRBJ2-5; D is perhaps TRBD2 (7 bases). The germline V gene encodes CDR1 MDHEN and CDR2 SYDVKM. Trimming removed 3 bases at V and 5 bases at J, with 19 bases between. CDR3 length: 16 amino acids. CDR3 in amino acids: CASSLPRGGGVETQYF. CDR3 nucleotide sequence: TGTGCCAGCAGTTTGCCCCGCGGAGGGGGGGTGGAGACCCAGTACTTC. The full variable domain, in which reference TRBV28 and TRBJ2-5 provide the parts outside the CDR3, is DVKVTQSSRYLVKRTGEKVFLECVQDMDHENMFWYRQDPGLGLRLIYFSYDVKMKEKGDIPEGYSVSREKKERFSLILESASTNQTSMYLCASSLPRGGGVETQYFGPGTRLLVL.

The J gene is TRBJ2-3, the V gene TRBV9; 10 positions match TRBD2. The V gene end was trimmed by 0 bases and the J gene end by 4 bases; junction bases not matched to a gene: 8. The CDR3 totals 17 residues. Germline V gene lookup returns CDR1 SGDLS and CDR2 YYNGEE. CDR3 in amino acids: CASSVASLAGDADTQYF. The CDR3 bases are TGTGCCAGCAGCGTAGCTAGCCTAGCGGGGGATGCAGATACGCAGTATTTT. Looking up the rest from reference TRBV9 and TRBJ2-3 gives the full variable domain: DSGVTQTPKHLITATGQRVTLRCSPRSGDLSVYWYQQSLDQGLQFLIQYYNGEERAKGNILERFSAQQFPDLHSELNLSSLELGDSALYFCASSVASLAGDADTQYFGPGTRLTVL.

This chain links TRBV27 with TRBJ1-1; 7 positions agree with TRBD1. The CDR3 spans 15 residues. CDR1 MNHEY and CDR2 SMNVEV come from the germline V gene (reference sequence). Trimming removed 5 bases from V and 0 bases from J; junction bases left unmatched: 6. The CDR3 reads CASSVSGTVNTEAFF. The CDR3 region has the DNA TGTGCCAGCAGTGTCTCCGGGACAGTGAACACTGAAGCTTTCTTT.

The rearrangement links TRBV6-6 to TRBJ1-2; D is perhaps TRBD1 (5 bases). Trimming stripped 5 bases from V and 4 bases from J, with 17 bases between. The length of the CDR3 is 15 residues. Germline CDR1 reads MNHNY; CDR2 reads SVGAGI (reference sequence). The CDR3, as DNA: TGTGCCAGCAGTACTCAGGGTAATCGGCGCTATGGCTACACCTTC. Its protein product is CASSTQGNRRYGYTF.

J is TRBJ2-3 and V is TRBV7-2; 7 bases are a match to TRBD1. The CDR3 is made up of 15 amino acids. Losses at the gene ends were 4 bases for V and 1 base for J; bases not matched to a gene: 5. Germline V gives CDR1 SGHTA, CDR2 FQGNSA. The CDR3 coding sequence is TGTGCCAGCAGCTCAAAACAGGGGCGCACAGATACGCAGTATTTT. This codes for CASSSKQGRTDTQYF.

This clone is termed medium-sized. The rearrangement uses TRBV27 and TRBJ1-5; 9 nucleotides match TRBD1. The germline CDR1 and CDR2 sequences are MNHEY and SMNVEV (reference sequence). This CDR3 contains 16 residues. V shed 4 bases and J 7 bases; nucleotides not matched to a gene: 11. The DNA for the CDR3 is TGTGCCAGCAGTTCCTTGGACAGGGGTAGTGGACAGCCCCAGCATTTT. The encoded protein is CASSSLDRGSGQPQHF.

This rearrangement joins TRBV6-5 to TRBJ2-3; tentative D call: TRBD1 (6 bases). Trimming shortened V by 5 bases and J by 0 bases, and 9 bases separated the two germline ends. The CDR3 consists of 14 residues. CDR1 is MNHEY, CDR2 SVGAGI, per germline. The CDR3 is CASSPGHSTDTQYF. CDR3 nucleotide sequence: TGTGCCAGCAGTCCGGGACATAGCACAGATACGCAGTATTTT.

The CDR3 loop reads CAISVGGGGNIQYF. The CDR3 DNA is TGTGCCATCAGTGTGGGGGGCGGGGGAAACATTCAGTACTTC. The V and J genes are TRBV10-3 and TRBJ2-4, with D possibly TRBD2 on 7 matching bases. The V end was cut by 4 bases, the J end by 6 bases, with 13 bases between. Germline CDR1 reads ENHRY; CDR2 reads SYGVKD. CDR3 length equals 14 residues.

CDR3 amino acids: CATSDASPGQGLQTQYF. DNA of the CDR3: TGTGCCACCAGTGATGCATCTCCGGGACAGGGGTTGCAGACCCAGTACTTC. This chain joins TRBV24-1 and TRBJ2-5, with 10 bases fitting TRBD1. The ends lost 3 bases at V and 6 bases at J; junction bases unmatched: 12. Per the germline V gene, CDR1 is KGHDR and CDR2 is SFDVKD. The CDR3 is made up of 17 amino acids.

The chain uses TRBV15 and TRBJ2-7; tentatively, D is TRBD1 (5 bases). CDR3 length: 14 residues. Trimming pared 3 bases from V and 2 bases from J, leaving 11 bases between. Germline V gives CDR1 LNHNV, CDR2 YYDKDF (reference sequence). CDR3 coding DNA: TGTGCCACCAGCAGTCGACAGCCACCCTACGAGCAGTACGTC. Its protein product is CATSSRQPPYEQYV.

J is TRBJ1-2 and V is TRBV5-1, with TRBD1 matching over 8 bases. The germline V gene encodes CDR1 SGHRS and CDR2 YFSETQ. The CDR3 sequence is 15 residues long. The V gene end was trimmed by 0 bases and the J gene end by 8 bases; junction bases not matched to a gene: 9. The CDR3 spells CASSLGVTGEGGYTF. In DNA, the CDR3 is TGCGCCAGCAGCTTGGGGGTGACAGGGGAAGGAGGCTACACCTTC.